This TCR beta chain is from a study of breast tumors, draining lymph nodes, adjacent tissues (dated by TCRdb to about 2016). Background for the entire study: TCR beta repertoires were compared across tumor, adjacent nontumor tissue and axillary lymph nodes obtained from breast cancer patients. In human breast cancer, the study set out to evaluate how tumor, surrounding tissue and draining lymph node repertoires relate to one another and whether T cells may move between these sites.

Findings and caveats that apply to the study as a whole: Tumor and nontumor tissue repertoires were significantly more similar in luminal-like than in basal-like breast cancer. Tumors showed preferential V and J gene usage, and their T-cell repertoire diversity fell below that of lymph nodes yet above that of nontumor tissue. The data were considered consistent with the idea that most tumor T cells come from the lymph node and then expand in tumor tissue. The conclusion that tumor T cells originate in lymph nodes was framed as consistent with a hypothesis rather than directly demonstrated.

Lymph node samples were obtained from the axillary draining lymph nodes of breast cancer patients. Points on this clonotype: This clone's antigen is unknown. The input lacks base qualities; no much larger clone sits a single base away.

The sequencer was an Illumina HiSeq 2000. Multiplex PCR amplification was used to generate the TCR beta chain libraries. The amplified TCR beta chain products were analyzed by high-throughput sequencing. The public reads were quality trimmed at Q25 with fastp and then assembled into clones with MiXCR by TCRdb, keeping productive beta chains. Rows matching on CDR3 protein sequence are summarized as one entry with the most common DNA and genes. The sample table holds about 140,000 distinct CDR3 sequences, of which about 33% were seen once. The top ten clones comprise roughly 2.2% of the sample. V has 5 bases trimmed and J has 4 bases trimmed; junction bases matching no gene number 11. The germline V gene supplies CDR1 SGHTA and CDR2 FQGTGA. The CDR3 starts with the cysteine, ends with the phenylalanine, and has 18 residues. Only the CDR3 part of the read is kept: 54 bases, read in frame from the first base.

The sample comprised axillary lymph node tissue. The TCR originated in a female donor with breast cancer. Some clones in this sample may be carry-over from other donors' samples. In this chain, TRBV7-3 is recombined with TRBJ2-1, with TRBD2 identical over 13 junction bases. The sequenced DNA: TGTGCCAGCAGCCTGACCGGGACTAGCGGGGAGGGTTACAATGAGCAGTTCTTC. It codes for CASSLTGTSGEGYNEQFF.